Presented here are 32 T cell receptor beta chains from one specimen sequenced in a study of blood T cell repertoires in COVID-19. Only in-frame clones appear in the TCRdb table, and some are missing; sequencing was by immunoSEQ multiplex PCR. The sample records approximately 150,000 clones, approximately 80% being singletons. Sequences were obtained from PBMCs or T cells enriched from blood (not recorded which). The receptors were gathered from a man aged 35 to 55 who had recovered from COVID-19.

This sequence joins TRBV12-3 or TRBV12-4 and TRBJ1-5; D remains unclear. CDR3 length: 12 amino acids. V was trimmed by 8 bases and J by 5 bases, leaving 10 bases between them. The DNA for the CDR3 is TGTGCCAGCCGAGTTATGGATCAGCCCCAGCATTTT. Translated, it gives CASRVMDQPQHF.

This sequence joins TRBV19 and TRBJ1-1; D is unclear. The CDR3 is 14 residues long. Trimming pared 3 bases from V and 0 bases from J, leaving 8 bases between. The germline V gene encodes CDR1 LNHDA and CDR2 SQIVND (reference sequence). CDR3 loop: CASSMLQMNTEAFF. As DNA, the CDR3 is TGTGCCAGTAGTATGTTACAAATGAACACTGAAGCTTTCTTT.

The V gene is TRBV10-1, the J gene TRBJ2-1; 8 positions match TRBD1. Germline V gene sequence: CDR1 WNHNN, CDR2 SYGVQD (reference sequence). The CDR3 consists of 13 residues. The V and J ends lost 9 bases and 9 bases, in that order; junction bases with no gene match: 10. DNA of the CDR3: TGCGCCAGAAAGGGACAGGATCTACCTGAGCAGTTCTTC. It specifies CARKGQDLPEQFF.

The chain employs TRBV7-3 and TRBJ1-3; D remains unclear. Deletions cut 4 bases from V and 2 bases from J, with 12 bases between. The CDR3 length is 15 residues. Germline lookup yields CDR1 SGHTA and CDR2 FQGTGA. CDR3 amino acids: CASSYAPGAGNTIYF. CDR3 DNA: TGTGCCAGCAGCTATGCTCCCGGGGCTGGAAACACCATATATTTT.

The chain is built from TRBV30 and TRBJ1-2; D might be TRBD1 (5 bases). Trimming left V 4 bases short and J 8 bases short, with 17 bases between. The CDR3 totals 13 residues. Germline-derived CDR1 and CDR2 are GTSNPN and SVGIG (reference sequence). Written as DNA, the CDR3 is TGTGCCTGGATTATACGGGACTTCGAAGGCTACACCTTC. Protein product: CAWIIRDFEGYTF. Combining the CDR3 with reference TRBV30 and TRBJ1-2 gives the whole variable domain SQTIHQWPATLVQPVGSPLSLECTVEGTSNPNLYWYRQAAGRGLQLLFYSVGIGQISSEVPQNLSASRPQDRQFILSSKKLLLSDSGFYLCAWIIRDFEGYTFGSGTRLTVV.

The chain employs TRBV6-2 or TRBV6-3 and TRBJ1-3; a weak D match, TRBD1 (5 bases). The V gene's germline CDR1 is MNHEY and CDR2 SVGEGT. The CDR3 runs to 15 residues. The V gene lost 6 bases and the J gene lost 3 bases, with 15 bases spanning the gap. The CDR3 here is CASRPSGFLGNTIYF. In nucleotides, the CDR3 is TGTGCCAGCAGGCCTTCAGGGTTTCTTGGAAACACCATATATTTT.

CDR3 protein: CASSQDRQRRTTGELFF. CDR3 in DNA: TGCGCCAGCAGCCAAGATAGGCAGCGAAGAACCACCGGGGAGCTGTTTTTT. This sequence joins TRBV4-1 and TRBJ2-2; D gene uncertain. The CDR3 totals 17 residues. Germline values: CDR1 MGHRA, CDR2 YSYEKL. The germline V and J ends were trimmed by 0 bases and 4 bases, with 15 bases remaining between them.

The chain carries TRBV15 and TRBJ1-4; D unresolved. Germline-derived CDR1 and CDR2 are LNHNV and YYDKDF (reference sequence). The V end lost 1 base, the J end lost 7 bases, and 13 bases lay between the germline ends. The CDR3 extends over 15 amino acids. This chain's CDR3 is CATSRGPGDGEKLFF. The CDR3 region has the DNA TGTGCCACCAGCAGAGGTCCCGGGGATGGTGAAAAACTGTTTTTT.

V and J are TRBV7-3 and TRBJ2-2; D remains ambiguous. Germline-derived CDR1 and CDR2 are SGHTA and FQGTGA. The ends were cut back, 5 bases at V and 1 base at J, with 11 bases in the middle. This CDR3 has 15 amino acids. CDR3 residues: CASSGDTWNTGELFF. CDR3 nucleotides: TGTGCCAGCAGCGGAGATACATGGAACACCGGGGAGCTGTTTTTT. Full variable domain (remainder filled in from reference TRBV7-3 and TRBJ2-2): GAGVSQTPSNKVTEKGKYVELRCDPISGHTALYWYRQSLGQGPEFLIYFQGTGAADDSGLPNDRFFAVRPEGSVSTLKIQRTERGDSAVYLCASSGDTWNTGELFFGEGSRLTVL.

The chain employs TRBV5-1 and TRBJ2-2; D might be TRBD2 (6 bases). Between the trimmed V and J ends, which lost 4 bases and 4 bases, there was a span of 14 bases. The CDR3 is made up of 15 amino acids. In germline, CDR1 is SGHRS, CDR2 YFSETQ. The CDR3 region has the DNA TGCGCCAGCAGCAAAGAAGGAGGGGCCACCGGGGAGCTGTTTTTT. Translated, it gives CASSKEGGATGELFF. Together with reference TRBV5-1 and TRBJ2-2, the CDR3 gives the full variable domain: KAGVTQTPRYLIKTRGQQVTLSCSPISGHRSVSWYQQTPGQGLQFLFEYFSETQRNKGNFPGRFSGRQFSNSRSEMNVSTLELGDSALYLCASSKEGGATGELFFGEGSRLTVL.

The V and J genes are TRBV28 and TRBJ2-1; 8 bases align to TRBD2. The CDR3 is 15 amino acids. Germline V gene sequence: CDR1 MDHEN, CDR2 SYDVKM. Losses at the gene ends were 3 bases for V and 7 bases for J; bases not matched to a gene: 8. In DNA form, the CDR3 reads TGTGCCAGCAGTTTCTATCGGGGGGGCCGGAATGAGCAGTTCTTC. Residues: CASSFYRGGRNEQFF.

V is TRBV21-1 and J is TRBJ2-2; the table assigns TRBD1, which was not confirmed against the DNA. TRBV21-1 represents a pseudogene. The CDR3 extends over 15 amino acids. Here the CDR3 DNA reads TGTGCCAGCAGCAACGAGACAGAGAACACCGGGGAGCTGTTTTTT. This gives the protein CASSNETENTGELFF.

V is TRBV30 and J is TRBJ1-1; 10 bases fit TRBD1. V dropped 2 bases and J dropped 7; count of bases not matched to a gene: 7. CDR1 and CDR2 (germline): GTSNPN, SVGIG (reference sequence). This CDR3 has 14 amino acids. CDR3 nucleotides: TGTGCCTGGAGTAATCGGGACAGGGGTGGTGAAGCTTTCTTT. This translates into CAWSNRDRGGEAFF.

This clone has just one count. The chain combines TRBV24-1 with TRBJ2-3, with 7 bases that match TRBD1. CDR1 KGHDR and CDR2 SFDVKD come from the germline V gene. The CDR3 loop spans 16 amino acids. V gave up 5 bases and J gave up 3 bases; unmatched junction bases: 10. The CDR3 region is CATSAPDREGTDTQYF. The DNA of the CDR3 is TGTGCCACCAGTGCTCCAGACAGGGAAGGAACAGATACGCAGTATTTT.

The genes are TRBV7-9 and TRBJ2-3; D not certain. Per germline, CDR1 SEHNR and CDR2 FQNEAQ (reference sequence). This CDR3 comprises 13 residues. V gave up 4 bases and J gave up 4 bases, with 9 bases separating them. The CDR3 DNA sequence: TGTGCCAGCAGCTCGGGTACACCAGATACGCAGTATTTT. It codes for CASSSGTPDTQYF.

The CDR3 nucleotides read TGCGCCAGCAGCCCCCGGGTAGCGGGGGGCCAAGAGACCCAGTACTTC. Protein product: CASSPRVAGGQETQYF. The rearrangement links TRBV4-1 to TRBJ2-5; the match to TRBD2 covers 10 bases. The CDR3 runs to 16 residues. V lost 4 bases and J lost 1; bases outside the gene matches: 6. Germline V lookup: CDR1 MGHRA, CDR2 YSYEKL.

In its sample, this clone was seen once. The chain has TRBV2 and TRBJ1-1; D unresolved. V was cut by 10 bases and J by 1 base, with 10 bases left in between. The CDR3 totals 12 residues. Per germline, CDR1 SNHLY and CDR2 FYNNEI. In DNA, the CDR3 is TGTGCCATCCTAGCGGAGAACACTGAAGCTTTCTTT. Translating it yields CAILAENTEAFF.

The genes are TRBV2 and TRBJ1-6; the D gene is possibly TRBD1 (5 bases). V gave up 4 bases and J gave up 10 bases, with 11 bases separating them. The CDR3 is 13 amino acids. Germline V gives CDR1 SNHLY, CDR2 FYNNEI. CDR3 amino acids: CASSGSGHSPLHF. In nucleotides, the CDR3 is TGTGCCAGCAGTGGGTCAGGGCACTCACCCCTCCACTTT.

This clone was detected a few times. This rearrangement joins TRBV6-1 to TRBJ1-5; TRBD1 is a possible D gene (5 bases). This CDR3 has 15 amino acids. The V end lost 1 base, the J end lost 6 bases, and 13 bases lay between the germline ends. Germline V CDR1 and CDR2: MNHNS, SASEGT. The DNA of the CDR3 is TGTGCCAGCAGTGAAGGGGTAGGGGTAGGTCAGCCCCAGCATTTT. It codes for CASSEGVGVGQPQHF.

The rearrangement joins TRBV6-4 to TRBJ2-1, with 11 bases fitting TRBD1. The length of the CDR3 is 14 residues. Germline V CDR1 and CDR2: MRHNA, SNTAGT. Germline trimming cut 5 bases from V and 6 bases from J; bases unmatched to any gene: 3. CDR3 nucleotides: TGTGCCAGCAGTCCCGGGACAGGGGGCAATGAGCAGTTCTTC. Translated: CASSPGTGGNEQFF.

V gene TRBV3-1 (or the pseudogene TRBV3-2) combines with J gene TRBJ2-3, with TRBD2 matching 9 bases. This CDR3 region has 17 residues. Germline V gives CDR1 LGHDT, CDR2 YNNKEL (reference sequence). V was clipped by 3 bases and J by 0 bases; unmatched bases: 7. The CDR3: CASSHRLAGTSTDTQYF. In nucleotides, the CDR3 is TGTGCCAGCAGCCACCGCCTAGCGGGGACTAGCACAGATACGCAGTATTTT.

This chain connects TRBV19 to TRBJ1-2; D possibly corresponds to TRBD1 (5 bases). Trimming removed 4 bases from V and 8 bases from J, with 11 bases in between. CDR3 size: 12 residues. The germline CDR1 and CDR2 sequences are LNHDA and SQIVND (reference sequence). CDR3: CASSTRTLGYTF. CDR3 sequence (DNA): TGTGCCAGTAGTACACGGACACTCGGCTACACCTTC.

The chain is built from TRBV5-1 and TRBJ1-3; a possible D gene is TRBD1 (6 bases). The CDR3 sequence is 17 residues long. Trimming shortened V by 7 bases and J by 4 bases, and 24 bases separated the two germline ends. Germline-derived CDR1 and CDR2 are SGHRS and YFSETQ. In DNA form, the CDR3 reads TGCGCCAGCTCTATTGGCCATGCGGGGGCGCAAGGAAACACCATATATTTT. It encodes CASSIGHAGAQGNTIYF.

This clone has just a few counts. The chain carries TRBV13 and TRBJ2-3; a weak D match, TRBD2 (5 bases). The V end was cut by 2 bases, the J end by 5 bases, with 14 bases between. Germline loops: CDR1 PRHDT, CDR2 FYEKMQ (reference sequence). CDR3 length equals 15 residues. This CDR3 reads CASSLWETHGDTQYF. CDR3 in DNA: TGTGCCAGCAGCTTATGGGAGACTCATGGAGATACGCAGTATTTT.

The chain links TRBV7-2 to TRBJ1-5; TRBD1 aligns across 7 bases. The germline gives CDR1 SGHTA, CDR2 FQGNSA. The CDR3 runs 14 residues. V lost 7 bases, J lost 4 bases, and 7 bases stayed unmatched. The CDR3 sequence: CASTMTGTNQPQHF. CDR3 in DNA: TGTGCCAGCACAATGACAGGGACGAATCAGCCCCAGCATTTT.

The chain joins TRBV15 to TRBJ2-2; D ambiguous. CDR3 length: 14 residues. Trimming removed 0 bases from V and 7 bases from J, with 9 bases in between. Germline CDR1 reads LNHNV; CDR2 reads YYDKDF (reference sequence). The CDR3 bases are TGTGCCACCAGCAGAGATAGAGGATTCGGGGAGCTGTTTTTT. Its translation: CATSRDRGFGELFF.

There are a few counts of this clone. J is TRBJ2-1 and V is TRBV7-7, with D perhaps TRBD2 (7 bases). Trimming took off 4 bases at V and 6 bases at J, with 16 bases between the two ends. The CDR3 sequence is 15 residues long. Germline V gives CDR1 SSHAT, CDR2 FNYEAQ (reference sequence). The CDR3 DNA sequence: TGTGCCAGCAGCTCATCGGGACGGGGGGCCAATGAGCAGTTCTTC. Translating it yields CASSSSGRGANEQFF. The full variable domain, in which reference TRBV7-7 and TRBJ2-1 provide the parts outside the CDR3, is GAGVSQSPRYKVTKRGQDVTLRCDPISSHATLYWYQQALGQGPEFLTYFNYEAQPDKSGLPSDRFSAERPEGSISTLTIQRTEQRDSAMYRCASSSSGRGANEQFFGPGTRLTVL.

In this sample, this clone turned up once. The V gene is TRBV7-3, the J gene TRBJ2-5; 13 bases fit TRBD2. Looked up from germline, CDR1 is SGHTA and CDR2 is FQGTGA. V was clipped by 4 bases and J by 2 bases; unmatched bases: 4. The CDR3 sequence is 16 residues long. The chain's CDR3 is CASSSGTSGVQETQYF. DNA for the CDR3: TGTGCCAGCAGCTCAGGGACTAGCGGGGTTCAAGAGACCCAGTACTTC.

The chain employs TRBV18 and TRBJ2-5; D may be TRBD1 (5 bases). The germline V gene encodes CDR1 KGHSH and CDR2 LQKENI. The CDR3 loop spans 18 amino acids. With 6 bases removed from V and 4 bases from J, the gap between germline ends came to 27 bases. CDR3 in amino acids: CASSPSAKLMNTGETQYF. CDR3 DNA: TGTGCCAGCTCGCCCAGTGCTAAGTTGATGAACACAGGAGAGACCCAGTACTTC.

The V gene is TRBV7-9, the J gene TRBJ2-2; D is uncertain. CDR3 length: 13 residues. Germline V gene data show CDR1 as SEHNR and CDR2 as FQNEAQ (reference sequence). V lost 5 bases and J lost 8, with 12 bases in between. DNA for the CDR3: TGTGCCAGCAGCCTCGGTTCCGCAGGGGAGCTGTTTTTT. This translates into CASSLGSAGELFF.

This clone was counted a few times. The V and J genes are TRBV2 and TRBJ2-1, with 7 bases matching TRBD2. Germline CDR1 SNHLY, CDR2 FYNNEI. The CDR3 length is 16 residues. Trimming cost V 1 base and J 0 bases; bases outside gene matches: 3. DNA of the CDR3: TGTGCCAGCAGTGAAGAGGGCGGGAGCTCCTACAATGAGCAGTTCTTC. Translation gives CASSEEGGSSYNEQFF.

The chain links TRBV20-1 to TRBJ1-5, with D hard to call. The V end was cut by 3 bases, the J end by 5 bases, with 11 bases between. This CDR3 contains 13 residues. Germline V gene sequence: CDR1 DFQATT, CDR2 SNEGSKA (reference sequence). The CDR3 DNA is TGCAGTGCTAGTTTGCGGGGTGATCAGCCCCAGCATTTT. It translates to CSASLRGDQPQHF.